The table lists the clone carrying this TCR beta chain with many counts. The antigen is unknown. Germline values: CDR1 MNHEY, CDR2 SVGAGI. V shed 4 bases and J shed 0 bases, with 12 bases lying between them. The CDR3 extends over 15 amino acids. How the authors handled the data: Samples had a median of around 88,000 TCRs, ranging about 20,000 to 690,600. Using its own MiXCR run on the RACE reads, TCRdb lists one record per CDR3 protein. TCRdb's processing, not the study's, gives the V and J calls here. Counted here are 50,000 or so distinct CDR3 sequences, nearly 4.5% occurring once; the ten biggest clones make up 5.8%. Described time point: healthy volunteer bleed at 2 weeks. Unfractionated whole blood yielded total RNA. The data originate from a study of human T cells and chemical hapten exposure. As for the study in general: Small discrepancies in pooled library volume mainly accounted for the varying TCR yields per sample. Study conclusions and caveats: Following DPC sensitization, TCRs present above 1 in 1000 frequency showed no change.

This sequence was found in a human donor in good health. Some clones in this sample may be carry-over from other donors' samples. The gene calls are TRBV6-5 and TRBJ2-5; D might be TRBD1 (6 bases). Sequencing was performed on whole blood. As DNA, the CDR3 is TGTGCCAGCAGTTCCCAGAGGGGGTACCAAGAGACCCAGTACTTC. Translating it yields CASSSQRGYQETQYF.